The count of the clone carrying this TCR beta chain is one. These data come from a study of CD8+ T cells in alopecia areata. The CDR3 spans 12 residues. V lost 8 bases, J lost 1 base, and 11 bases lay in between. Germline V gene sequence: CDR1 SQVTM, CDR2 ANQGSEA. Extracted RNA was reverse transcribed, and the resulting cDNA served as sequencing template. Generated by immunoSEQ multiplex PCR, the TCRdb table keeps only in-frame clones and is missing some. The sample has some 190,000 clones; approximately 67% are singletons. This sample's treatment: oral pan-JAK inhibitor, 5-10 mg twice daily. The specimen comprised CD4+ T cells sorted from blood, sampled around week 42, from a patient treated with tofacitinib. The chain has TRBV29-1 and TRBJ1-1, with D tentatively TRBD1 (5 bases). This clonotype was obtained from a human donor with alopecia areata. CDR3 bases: TGCAGCATAGGACAAACGAACACTGAAGCTTTCTTT. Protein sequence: CSIGQTNTEAFF.